A selection of T cell receptor beta chains follows, all from one sample in a study of blood T cell repertoires in COVID-19. Libraries were prepared by immunoSEQ multiplex PCR; TCRdb keeps only in-frame clonotypes and omits some of them. The data show approximately 280,000 clones, roughly 85% seen once. The source material was PBMCs or T cells enriched from blood (not recorded which). The receptor source for this set is a woman aged 40 to 50 who had recovered from COVID-19. The CDR3 runs from the conserved cysteine through the conserved F or W. The order of the fields is D gene, clone size, V gene, J gene, CDR3 DNA, CDR3 protein. A D gene is named only where the DNA matches it firmly. Some rows have no size entry. The others give once, few or many, or a class for an expanded clone.

>NA|NA|TRBV18|TRBJ2-5
TGTGCCAGCTCAGAAGACAGGCAAGAGACCCAGTACTTC
CASSEDRQETQYF
>TRBD2|once|TRBV2|TRBJ2-5
TGTGCCAGCAGTGAACTTGCGGGAGCCCCAGAGACCCAGTACTTC
CASSELAGAPETQYF
>NA|few|TRBV6-5|TRBJ2-1
TGTGCCAGCGGGCCTTTCTCCTACAATGAGCAGTTCTTC
CASGPFSYNEQFF
>NA|NA|TRBV19|TRBJ2-2
TGTGCCAGTAGTATGAGCCGGGAGCTGTTTTTT
CASSMSRELFF
>TRBD2|NA|TRBV29-1|TRBJ2-1
TGCAGCGTTGACGGCGGGAGGCGCTCATTCTACAATGAGCAGTTCTTC
CSVDGGRRSFYNEQFF
>NA|NA|TRBV28|TRBJ2-3
TGTGCCAGCAGCCCTAGAGGTTTGCGGGGAGGCACAGATACGCAGTATTTT
CASSPRGLRGGTDTQYF
>TRBD2|NA|TRBV25-1|TRBJ2-1
TGTGCCAGCAGTGCCCGGACTAGCAGCATCAATGAGCAGTTCTTC
CASSARTSSINEQFF
>NA|NA|TRBV7-7|TRBJ1-6
TGTGCTAGCAGCCCAACGCAGAGACAGGCTCGTCCCAATTCACCCCTCCACTTT
CASSPTQRQARPNSPLHF
>NA|NA|TRBV5-1|TRBJ2-7
TGCGCCAGCAGCTTCACCCAGGGGTCCTACGAGCAGTACTTC
CASSFTQGSYEQYF
>NA|NA|TRBV21-1|TRBJ1-1
TGTGCCAGCAGCAGCACAGGGGGCGAAAGAGGTAGGGACACTGAAGCTTTCTTT
CASSSTGGERGRDTEAFF
>TRBD2|NA|TRBV27|TRBJ2-1
TGTGCCAGCAGTACCCGACTAGCGGGAGTCACTGAGCAGTTCTTC
CASSTRLAGVTEQFF
>TRBD1|NA|TRBV19|TRBJ2-4
TGTGCCAGCCCCTGCGGACAGGATCATGGCAAAAACATTCAGTACTTC
CASPCGQDHGKNIQYF
>TRBD1|NA|TRBV28|TRBJ2-7
TGTGCCAGCAGCCACCGGACAGGGAGCTCCTACGAGCAGTACTTC
CASSHRTGSSYEQYF